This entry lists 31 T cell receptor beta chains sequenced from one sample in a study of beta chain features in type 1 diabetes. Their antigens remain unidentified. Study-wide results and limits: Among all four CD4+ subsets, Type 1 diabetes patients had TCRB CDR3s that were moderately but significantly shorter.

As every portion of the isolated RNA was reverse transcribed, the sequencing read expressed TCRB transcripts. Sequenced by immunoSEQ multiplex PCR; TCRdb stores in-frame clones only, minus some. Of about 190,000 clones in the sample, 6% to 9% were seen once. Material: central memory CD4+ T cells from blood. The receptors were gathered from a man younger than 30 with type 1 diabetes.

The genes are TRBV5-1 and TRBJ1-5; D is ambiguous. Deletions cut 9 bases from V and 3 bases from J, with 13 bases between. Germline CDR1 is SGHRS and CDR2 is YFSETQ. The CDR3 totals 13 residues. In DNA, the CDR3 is TGCGCCACCACTTTTATCGCCAATCAGCCCCAGCATTTT. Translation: CATTFIANQPQHF.

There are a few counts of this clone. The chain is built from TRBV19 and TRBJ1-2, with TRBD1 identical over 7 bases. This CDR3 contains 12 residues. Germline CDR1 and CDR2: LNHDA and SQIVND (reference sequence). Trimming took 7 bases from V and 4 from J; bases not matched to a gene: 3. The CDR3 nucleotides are TGTGCCAGTACACGGACAGGCTATGGCTACACCTTC. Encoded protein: CASTRTGYGYTF.

CDR3 nucleotide sequence: TGTGCCAGCAGCTCGACAGAGAACTATGGCTACACCTTC. Translating it yields CASSSTENYGYTF. The chain uses TRBV5-4 and TRBJ1-2, with D perhaps TRBD1 (5 bases). The CDR3 consists of 13 residues. Germline CDR1 and CDR2: SGHNT and YYREEE (reference sequence). V was trimmed by 3 bases and J by 2 bases, leaving 8 bases between them.

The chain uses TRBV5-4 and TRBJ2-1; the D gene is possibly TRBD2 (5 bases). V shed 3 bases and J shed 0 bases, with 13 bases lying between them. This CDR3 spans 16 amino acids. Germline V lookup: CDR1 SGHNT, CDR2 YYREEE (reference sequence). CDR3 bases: TGTGCCAGCAGCTCCCCGACTATGAGCTCCTACAATGAGCAGTTCTTC. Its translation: CASSSPTMSSYNEQFF. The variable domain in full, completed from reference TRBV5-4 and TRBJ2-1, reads ETGVTQSPTHLIKTRGQQVTLRCSSQSGHNTVSWYQQALGQGPQFIFQYYREEENGRGNFPPRFSGLQFPNYSSELNVNALELDDSALYLCASSSPTMSSYNEQFFGPGTRLTVL.

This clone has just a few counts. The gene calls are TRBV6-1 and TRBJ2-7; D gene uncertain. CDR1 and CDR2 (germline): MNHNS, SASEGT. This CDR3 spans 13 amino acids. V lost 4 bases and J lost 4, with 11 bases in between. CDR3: CASSAYDWYEQYF. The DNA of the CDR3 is TGTGCCAGCAGTGCCTACGACTGGTACGAGCAGTACTTC.

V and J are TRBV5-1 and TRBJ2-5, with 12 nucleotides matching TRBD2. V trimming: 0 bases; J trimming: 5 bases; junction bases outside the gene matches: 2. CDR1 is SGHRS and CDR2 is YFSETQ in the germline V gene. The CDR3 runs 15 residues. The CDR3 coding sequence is TGCGCCAGCAGCTTGGCGGGACTAGCGGGTGAGACCCAGTACTTC. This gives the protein CASSLAGLAGETQYF. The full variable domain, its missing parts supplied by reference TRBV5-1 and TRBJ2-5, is KAGVTQTPRYLIKTRGQQVTLSCSPISGHRSVSWYQQTPGQGLQFLFEYFSETQRNKGNFPGRFSGRQFSNSRSEMNVSTLELGDSALYLCASSLAGLAGETQYFGPGTRLLVL.

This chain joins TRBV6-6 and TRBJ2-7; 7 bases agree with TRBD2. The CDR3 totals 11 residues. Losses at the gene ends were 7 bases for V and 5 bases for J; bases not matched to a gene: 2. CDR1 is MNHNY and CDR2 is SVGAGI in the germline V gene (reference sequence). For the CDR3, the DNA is TGTGCCAGCAACGGGAGGAACGAGCAGTACTTC. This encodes CASNGRNEQYF.

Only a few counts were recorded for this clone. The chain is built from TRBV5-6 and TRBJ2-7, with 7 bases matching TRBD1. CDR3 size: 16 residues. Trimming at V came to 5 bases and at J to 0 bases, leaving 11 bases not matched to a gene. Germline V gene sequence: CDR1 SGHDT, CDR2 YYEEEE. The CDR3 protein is CASSSGPGQTSYEQYF. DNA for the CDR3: TGTGCCAGCAGTTCTGGGCCGGGACAGACCTCCTACGAGCAGTACTTC.

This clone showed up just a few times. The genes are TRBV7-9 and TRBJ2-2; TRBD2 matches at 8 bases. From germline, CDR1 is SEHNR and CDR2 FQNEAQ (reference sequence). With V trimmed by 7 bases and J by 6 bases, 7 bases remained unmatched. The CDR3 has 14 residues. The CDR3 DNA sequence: TGTGCCAGCACTCGGACTAGCTTATCCGGGGAGCTGTTTTTT. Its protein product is CASTRTSLSGELFF.

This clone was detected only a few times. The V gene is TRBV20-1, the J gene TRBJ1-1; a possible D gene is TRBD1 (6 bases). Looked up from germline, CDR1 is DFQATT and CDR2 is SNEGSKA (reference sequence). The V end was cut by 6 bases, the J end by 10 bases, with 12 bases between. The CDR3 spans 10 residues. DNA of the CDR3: TGCAGTGCCTTACAGGGTGTAGCTTTCTTT. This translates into CSALQGVAFF.

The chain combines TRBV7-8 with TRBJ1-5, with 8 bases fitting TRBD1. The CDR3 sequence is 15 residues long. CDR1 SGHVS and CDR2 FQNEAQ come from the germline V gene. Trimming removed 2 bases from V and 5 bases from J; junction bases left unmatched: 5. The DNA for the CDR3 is TGTGCCAGCAGCTTAATGTTGGACAGGGATCAGCCCCAGCATTTT. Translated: CASSLMLDRDQPQHF.

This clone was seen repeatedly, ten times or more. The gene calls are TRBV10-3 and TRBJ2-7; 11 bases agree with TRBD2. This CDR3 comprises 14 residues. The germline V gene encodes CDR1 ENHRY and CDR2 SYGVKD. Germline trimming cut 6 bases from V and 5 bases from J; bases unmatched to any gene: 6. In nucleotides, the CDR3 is TGTGCCATCAGGGCTAGCGGGGGGTTCAACGAGCAGTACTTC. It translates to CAIRASGGFNEQYF.

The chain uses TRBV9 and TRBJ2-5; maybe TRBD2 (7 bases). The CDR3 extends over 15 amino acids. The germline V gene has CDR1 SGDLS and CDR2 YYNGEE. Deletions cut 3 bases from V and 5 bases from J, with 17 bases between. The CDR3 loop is CASSEGGVAGETQYF. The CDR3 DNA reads TGTGCCAGCAGCGAGGGGGGGGTGGCCGGGGAGACCCAGTACTTC.

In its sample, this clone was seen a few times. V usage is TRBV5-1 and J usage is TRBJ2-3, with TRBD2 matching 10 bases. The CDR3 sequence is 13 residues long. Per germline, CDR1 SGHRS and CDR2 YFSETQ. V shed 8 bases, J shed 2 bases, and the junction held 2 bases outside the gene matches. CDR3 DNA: TGCGCCAGTGGGACTAGCGACACAGATACGCAGTATTTT. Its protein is CASGTSDTDTQYF.

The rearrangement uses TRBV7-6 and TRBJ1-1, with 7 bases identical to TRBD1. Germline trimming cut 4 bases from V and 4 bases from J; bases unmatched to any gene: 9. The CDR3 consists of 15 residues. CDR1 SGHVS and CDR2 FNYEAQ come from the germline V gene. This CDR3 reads CASSSEQGIGTEAFF. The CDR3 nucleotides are TGTGCCAGCAGCTCGGAACAGGGGATAGGCACTGAAGCTTTCTTT.

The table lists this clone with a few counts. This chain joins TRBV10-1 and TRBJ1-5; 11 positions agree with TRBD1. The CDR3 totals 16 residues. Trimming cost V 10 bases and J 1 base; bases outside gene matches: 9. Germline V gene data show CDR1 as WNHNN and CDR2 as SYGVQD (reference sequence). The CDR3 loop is CATTIRDRGSNQPQHF. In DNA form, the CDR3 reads TGCGCCACTACGATCAGGGACAGGGGGAGCAATCAGCCCCAGCATTTT.

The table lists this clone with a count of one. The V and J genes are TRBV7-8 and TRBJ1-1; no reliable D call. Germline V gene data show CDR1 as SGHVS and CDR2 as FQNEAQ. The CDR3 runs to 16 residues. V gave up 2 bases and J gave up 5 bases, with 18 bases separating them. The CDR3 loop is CASSLSRRFVGTEAFF. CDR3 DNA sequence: TGTGCCAGCAGCTTATCGAGGAGGTTCGTAGGGACTGAAGCTTTCTTT.

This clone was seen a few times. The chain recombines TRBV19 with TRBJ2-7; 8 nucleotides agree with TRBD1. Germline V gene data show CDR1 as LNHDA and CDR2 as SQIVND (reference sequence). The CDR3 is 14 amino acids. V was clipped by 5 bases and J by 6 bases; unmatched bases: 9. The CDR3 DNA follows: TGTGCCAGTAGTCCCCGACAGGGGCTAGGCGAGCAGTACTTC. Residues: CASSPRQGLGEQYF.

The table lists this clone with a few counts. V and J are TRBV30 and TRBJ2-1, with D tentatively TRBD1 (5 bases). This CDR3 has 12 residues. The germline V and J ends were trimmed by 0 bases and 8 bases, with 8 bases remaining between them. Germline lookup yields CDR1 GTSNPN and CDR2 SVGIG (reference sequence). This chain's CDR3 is CAWSVGADEQFF. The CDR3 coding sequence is TGTGCCTGGAGTGTAGGGGCAGATGAGCAGTTCTTC. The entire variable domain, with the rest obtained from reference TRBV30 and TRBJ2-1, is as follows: SQTIHQWPATLVQPVGSPLSLECTVEGTSNPNLYWYRQAAGRGLQLLFYSVGIGQISSEVPQNLSASRPQDRQFILSSKKLLLSDSGFYLCAWSVGADEQFFGPGTRLTVL.

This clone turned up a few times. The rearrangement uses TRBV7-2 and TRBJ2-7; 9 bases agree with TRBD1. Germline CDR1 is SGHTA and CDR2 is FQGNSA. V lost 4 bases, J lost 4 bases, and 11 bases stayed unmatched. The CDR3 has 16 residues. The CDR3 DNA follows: TGTGCCAGCAGCTACTACTCCGGGACAGGGTCGTACGAGCAGTACTTC. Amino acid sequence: CASSYYSGTGSYEQYF.

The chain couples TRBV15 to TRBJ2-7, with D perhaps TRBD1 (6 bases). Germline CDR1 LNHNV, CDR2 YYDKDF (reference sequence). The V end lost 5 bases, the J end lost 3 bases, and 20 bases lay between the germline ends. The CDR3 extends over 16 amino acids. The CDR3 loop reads CATSEGSGERVYEQYF. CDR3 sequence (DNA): TGTGCCACCAGCGAGGGGTCAGGGGAGCGAGTCTACGAGCAGTACTTC.

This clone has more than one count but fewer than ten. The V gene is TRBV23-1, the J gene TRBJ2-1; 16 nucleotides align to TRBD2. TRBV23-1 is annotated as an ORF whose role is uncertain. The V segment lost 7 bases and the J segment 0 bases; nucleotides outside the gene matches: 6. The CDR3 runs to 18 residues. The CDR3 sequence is CASTGTSGGGSSYNEQFF. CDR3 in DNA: TGCGCCAGCACCGGGACTAGCGGGGGGGGGAGCTCCTACAATGAGCAGTTCTTC.

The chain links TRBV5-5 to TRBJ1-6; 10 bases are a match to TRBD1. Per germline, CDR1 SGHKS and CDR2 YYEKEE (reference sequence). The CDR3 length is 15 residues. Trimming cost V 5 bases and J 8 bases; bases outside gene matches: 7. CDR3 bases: TGTGCCAGCAGTTCCGGGACAGGGGACCATTCACCCCTCCACTTT. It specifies CASSSGTGDHSPLHF.

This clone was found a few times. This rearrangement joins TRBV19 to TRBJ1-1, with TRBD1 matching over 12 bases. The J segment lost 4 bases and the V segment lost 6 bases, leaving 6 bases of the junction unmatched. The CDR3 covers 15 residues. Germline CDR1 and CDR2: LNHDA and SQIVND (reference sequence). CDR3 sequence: CASRKGQGAATEAFF. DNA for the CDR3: TGTGCCAGTAGAAAGGGACAGGGGGCGGCCACTGAAGCTTTCTTT.

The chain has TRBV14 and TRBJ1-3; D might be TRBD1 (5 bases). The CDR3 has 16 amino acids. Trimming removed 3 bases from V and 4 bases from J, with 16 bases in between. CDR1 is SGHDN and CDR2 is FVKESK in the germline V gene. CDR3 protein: CASSQGLPGSGNTIYF. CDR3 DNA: TGTGCCAGCAGCCAGGGACTTCCGGGGTCCGGAAACACCATATATTTT.

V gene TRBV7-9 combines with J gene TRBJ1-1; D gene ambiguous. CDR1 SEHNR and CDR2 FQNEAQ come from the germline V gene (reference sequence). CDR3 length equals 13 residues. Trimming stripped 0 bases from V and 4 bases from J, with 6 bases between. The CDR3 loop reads CASSLALSTEAFF. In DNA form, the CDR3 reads TGTGCCAGCAGCTTAGCGCTTAGCACTGAAGCTTTCTTT.

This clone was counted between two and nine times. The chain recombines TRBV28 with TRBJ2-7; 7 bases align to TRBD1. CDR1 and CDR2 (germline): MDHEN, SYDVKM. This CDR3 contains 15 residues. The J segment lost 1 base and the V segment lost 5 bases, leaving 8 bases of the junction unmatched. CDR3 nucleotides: TGTGCCAGCAGTACACAGGGGTTGGGATCCTACGAGCAGTACTTC. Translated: CASSTQGLGSYEQYF.

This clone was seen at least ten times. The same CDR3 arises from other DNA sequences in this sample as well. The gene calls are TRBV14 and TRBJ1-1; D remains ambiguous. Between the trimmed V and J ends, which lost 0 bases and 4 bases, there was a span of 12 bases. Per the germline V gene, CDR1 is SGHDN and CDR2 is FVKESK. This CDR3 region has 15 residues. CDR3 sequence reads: CASSQDRGRRTEAFF. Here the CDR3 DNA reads TGTGCCAGCAGCCAAGACCGGGGAAGGCGCACTGAAGCTTTCTTT.

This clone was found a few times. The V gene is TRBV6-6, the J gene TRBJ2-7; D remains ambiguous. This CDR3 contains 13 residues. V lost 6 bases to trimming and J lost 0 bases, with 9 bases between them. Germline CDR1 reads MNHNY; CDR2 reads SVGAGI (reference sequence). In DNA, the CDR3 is TGTGCCAGCAGAGTGGAGAACTCCTACGAGCAGTACTTC. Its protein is CASRVENSYEQYF.

The CDR3 protein is CASSYRGEQFF. The CDR3 nucleotides read TGTGCCAGCAGTTACCGGGGTGAGCAGTTCTTC. The chain employs TRBV27 and TRBJ2-1; D might be TRBD2 (5 bases). The CDR3 runs to 11 residues. V was trimmed by 4 bases and J by 9 bases, leaving 7 bases between them. Per germline, CDR1 MNHEY and CDR2 SMNVEV (reference sequence).

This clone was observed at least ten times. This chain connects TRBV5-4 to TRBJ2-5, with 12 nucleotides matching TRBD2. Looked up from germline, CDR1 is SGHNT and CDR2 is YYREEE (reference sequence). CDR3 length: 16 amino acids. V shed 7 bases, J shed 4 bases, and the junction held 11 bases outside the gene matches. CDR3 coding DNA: TGTGCCAGCCCGAGCAGACTAGCGGGGGAATTAGAGACCCAGTACTTC. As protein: CASPSRLAGELETQYF.